This T cell receptor beta chain was sequenced during a study of early T cells in non-severe SARS-CoV-2 infection. Study observations and caveats: Clonotype matching in VDJdb favored anti-spike CD8 responses and did not capture private and CD4 specificities.

This clonotype was counted ten times or more. Its specificity is not known. MiXCR, run by TCRdb on the 5' RACE reads, gives a single entry per CDR3 protein. The sample has 71,000 or so distinct CDR3 sequences; roughly 13% are singletons. With V trimmed by 5 bases and J by 7 bases, 9 bases remained unmatched. Germline V gives CDR1 DFQATT, CDR2 SNEGSKA (reference sequence). The CDR3 is 14 residues long. Sequencing was done on a sample of whole blood. The clonotype comes from an adult who was a healthcare worker with PCR-confirmed SARS-CoV-2 infection or an uninfected control (not recorded which). The chain has TRBV20-1 and TRBJ2-2; TRBD1 matches at 8 bases. CDR3 in amino acids: CSALQGAVGGELFF. The CDR3 DNA follows: TGCAGTGCTTTGCAGGGGGCAGTGGGCGGGGAGCTGTTTTTT.